The rows below give T cell receptor beta chains drawn from one sample of a study of CD8 T cells in Susac syndrome. From the immunoSEQ multiplex PCR reads, TCRdb called clonotypes with MiXCR, one entry per CDR3 protein. The repertoire has about 180,000 distinct CDR3 sequences, under 95% of them found once; the top ten carry roughly 0.11%. The specimen was CD4+ T cells from PBMCs. The receptors come from a human donor with Susac syndrome. Each CDR3 is given with its conserved first and last residue.

TRBJ2-2	TRBV4-3	15	CASSQEGHNTGELFF
TRBJ2-1	TRBV3-1	13	CASSQLRDNEQFF
TRBJ1-1	TRBV20-1	13	CSARDPKNTEAFF
TRBJ1-4	TRBV9	18	CASSVGPGQGKTNEKLFF
TRBJ2-1	TRBV20-1	14	CSHNDRGSGNEQFF
TRBJ2-3	TRBV29-1	13	CSVEQDNTDTQYF
TRBJ2-5	TRBV7-2	14	CASSLSGTQETQYF
TRBJ2-5	TRBV5-4	14	CASSLTTGKETQYF
TRBJ2-5	TRBV15	19	CATSPGSGTQRGAGETQYF
TRBJ1-5	TRBV7-2	16	CASSSIGVIKGQPQHF
TRBJ2-7	TRBV5-4	15	CASSLTGTSGEEQYF
TRBJ1-6	TRBV12-3/TRBV12-4	15	CASSLGLTGNSPLHF
TRBJ2-2	TRBV4-3	15	CASSQDGLVTGELFF
TRBJ2-7	TRBV4-2	15	CASSQGTSGVYEQYF
TRBJ2-3	TRBV20-1	15	CSAGGRSGGTDTQYF
TRBJ2-5	TRBV12-3/TRBV12-4	16	CASSFGSSGRWQTQYF
TRBJ2-3	TRBV14	16	CASSQGGLGSTDTQYF